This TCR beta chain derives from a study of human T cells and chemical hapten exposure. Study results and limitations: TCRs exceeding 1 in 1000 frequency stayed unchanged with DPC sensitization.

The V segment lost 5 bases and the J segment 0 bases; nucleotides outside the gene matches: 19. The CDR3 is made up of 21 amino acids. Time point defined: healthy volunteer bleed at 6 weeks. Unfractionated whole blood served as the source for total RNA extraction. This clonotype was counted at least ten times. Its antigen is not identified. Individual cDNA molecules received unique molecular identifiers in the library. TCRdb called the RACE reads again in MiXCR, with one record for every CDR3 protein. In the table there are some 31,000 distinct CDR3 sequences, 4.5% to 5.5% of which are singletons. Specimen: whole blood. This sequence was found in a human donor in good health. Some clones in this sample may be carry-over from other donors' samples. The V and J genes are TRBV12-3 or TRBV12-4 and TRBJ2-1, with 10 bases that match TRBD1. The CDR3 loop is CASSHPSGQGILMSSYNEQFF. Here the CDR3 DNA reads TGTGCCAGCAGTCATCCCTCGGGACAGGGGATACTCATGAGCTCCTACAATGAGCAGTTCTTC.